This TCR beta chain appears in the sequencing data of a study of CD8 T cells in ankylosing spondylitis. General observations from the study: Ankylosing spondylitis blood appeared to be characterized by a TCR beta motif of eight highly homologous variants. Disease-linked clones were found to be CD8+ and relatively rare in peripheral blood. Disease-linked clones reportedly showed significant enrichment in matched ankylosing spondylitis synovial fluid.

As to this clonotype: Its antigen is undetermined.

The CDR3 runs to 14 residues. V shed 7 bases and J shed 6 bases, with 21 bases lying between them. Germline lookup yields CDR1 SQVTM and CDR2 ANQGSEA. Each TCR beta library was made by quantitative 5'-RACE that incorporated molecular barcodes. TCRdb itself ran the 5' RACE reads through MiXCR, one entry per CDR3 protein. The table shows 250,000 to 300,000 distinct CDR3 sequences, with roughly 20% occurring only once. The TCR sequence derives from a male donor with ankylosing spondylitis or in good health (not recorded which). This sequence joins TRBV29-1 and TRBJ1-1; D may be TRBD1 (5 bases). Source material: blood, either unsorted or a sorted T cell fraction (not recorded which). The CDR3 DNA reads TGCAGCGCCCGGAAAGACAGCGGGGACGCTGAAGCTTTCTTT. Its protein product is CSARKDSGDAEAFF.